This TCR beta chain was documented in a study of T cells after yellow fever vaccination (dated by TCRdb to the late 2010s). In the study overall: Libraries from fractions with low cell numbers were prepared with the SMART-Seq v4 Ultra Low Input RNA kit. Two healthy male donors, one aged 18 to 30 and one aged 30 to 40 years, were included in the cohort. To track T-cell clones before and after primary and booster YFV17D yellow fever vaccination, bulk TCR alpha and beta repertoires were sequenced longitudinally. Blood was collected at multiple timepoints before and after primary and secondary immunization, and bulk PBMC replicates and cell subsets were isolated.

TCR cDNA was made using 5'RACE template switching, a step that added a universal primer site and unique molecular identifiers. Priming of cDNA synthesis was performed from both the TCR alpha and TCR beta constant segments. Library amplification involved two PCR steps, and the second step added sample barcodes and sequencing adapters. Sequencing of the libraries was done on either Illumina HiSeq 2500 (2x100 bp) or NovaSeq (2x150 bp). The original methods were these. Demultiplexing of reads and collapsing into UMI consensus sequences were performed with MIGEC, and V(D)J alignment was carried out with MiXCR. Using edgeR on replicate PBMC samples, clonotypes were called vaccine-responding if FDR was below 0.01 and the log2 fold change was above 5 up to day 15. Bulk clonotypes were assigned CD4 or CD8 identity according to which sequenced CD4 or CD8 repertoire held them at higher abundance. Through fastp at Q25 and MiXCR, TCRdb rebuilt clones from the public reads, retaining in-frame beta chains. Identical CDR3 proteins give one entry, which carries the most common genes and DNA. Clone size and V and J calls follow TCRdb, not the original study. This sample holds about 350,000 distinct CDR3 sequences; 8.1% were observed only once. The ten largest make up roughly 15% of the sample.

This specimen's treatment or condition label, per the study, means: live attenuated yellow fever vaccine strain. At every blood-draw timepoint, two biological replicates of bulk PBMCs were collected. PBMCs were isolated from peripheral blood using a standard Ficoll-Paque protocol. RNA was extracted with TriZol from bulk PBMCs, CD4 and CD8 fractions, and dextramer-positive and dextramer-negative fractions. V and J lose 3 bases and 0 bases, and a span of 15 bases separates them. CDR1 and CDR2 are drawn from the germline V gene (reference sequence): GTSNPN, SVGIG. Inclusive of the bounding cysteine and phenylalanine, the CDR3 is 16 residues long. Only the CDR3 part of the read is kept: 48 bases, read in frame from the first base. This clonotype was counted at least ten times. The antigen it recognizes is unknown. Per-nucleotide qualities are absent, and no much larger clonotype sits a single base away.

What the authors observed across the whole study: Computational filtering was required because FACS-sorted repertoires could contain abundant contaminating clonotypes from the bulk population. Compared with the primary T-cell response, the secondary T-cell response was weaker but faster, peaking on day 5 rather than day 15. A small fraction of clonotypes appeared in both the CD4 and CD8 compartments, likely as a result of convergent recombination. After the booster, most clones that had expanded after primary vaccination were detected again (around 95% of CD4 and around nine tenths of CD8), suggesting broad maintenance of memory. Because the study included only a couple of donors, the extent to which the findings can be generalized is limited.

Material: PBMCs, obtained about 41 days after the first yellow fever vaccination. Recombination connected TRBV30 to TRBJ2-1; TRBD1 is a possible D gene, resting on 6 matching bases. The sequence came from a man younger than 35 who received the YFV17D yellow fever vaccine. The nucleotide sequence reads TGTGCCTGGAGCGGACAGCCCCTTTCCTCCTACAATGAGCAGTTCTTC. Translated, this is CAWSGQPLSSYNEQFF.